This T cell receptor (beta chain) came from a study of cytomegalovirus exposure and HLA in healthy donors. Study observations and caveats: Trimming of TCR beta V- and J-genes showed a link, identified in a later analysis, to a missense DCLRE1C variant.

About this clone itself: Its specificity is unknown.

This PCR relied on a set of 60 Vbeta primers and 13 Jbeta primers. Produced via immunoSEQ multiplex PCR; TCRdb's table is partial and in-frame only. The data show fewer than 300,000 clones, about 80% seen once. With 2 bases clipped from V and 2 bases from J, the junction kept 6 bases outside the gene matches. Germline V CDR1 and CDR2: MNHEY, SVGAGI. The CDR3 runs 16 residues. The chain uses TRBV6-5 and TRBJ2-7; 10 positions agree with TRBD2. The sequence came from a girl aged 2-10 years in good health and CMV-seronegative. The sequencing input was PBMCs. CDR3 nucleotide sequence: TGTGCCAGCAGTTACAAACCAGCGGGAGGGACCTACGAGCAGTACTTC. This codes for CASSYKPAGGTYEQYF.